These 15 T cell receptor beta chains originate from one sample sequenced in a study of shared clonotypes between healthy human individuals. The table came from immunoSEQ multiplex PCR; TCRdb's copy has only in-frame clones and leaves some out. The sample has fewer than 850,000 clones, 90% seen once; the top ten hold 34%. Sequenced: memory CD8+ T cells from PBMCs. Subset: CD45RO+ cells pooled with CCR7-negative TemRA cells. The receptors were gathered from a man younger than 35 in good health. Some clones in this sample may be carry-over from other donors' samples.

V is TRBV5-6 and J is TRBJ2-1, with TRBD2 matching over 9 bases. Germline assignment: CDR1 SGHDT and CDR2 YYEEEE. The CDR3 is 14 amino acids. V was clipped by 1 base and J by 10 bases; unmatched bases: 6. The CDR3 sequence is CASSLRGLAGEQFF. CDR3 nucleotides: TGTGCCAGCAGCTTGCGGGGACTAGCTGGCGAGCAGTTCTTC.

V and J are TRBV28 and TRBJ2-1; no definite D call. V was cut by 4 bases and J by 0 bases, with 16 bases left in between. The CDR3 extends over 17 amino acids. Germline-derived CDR1 and CDR2 are MDHEN and SYDVKM. The DNA for the CDR3 is TGTGCCAGCAGTTCCATTCTCTACATGAGCTCCTACAATGAGCAGTTCTTC. Its translation is CASSSILYMSSYNEQFF.

This clone was detected only a few times. The rearrangement links TRBV28 to TRBJ1-5, with no clear D. The CDR3 is made up of 14 amino acids. CDR1 is MDHEN and CDR2 is SYDVKM in the germline V gene. Trimming left V 3 bases short and J 6 bases short, with 12 bases between. CDR3 amino acids: CASSFRLGIQPQHF. DNA of the CDR3: TGTGCCAGCAGTTTTCGATTAGGGATTCAGCCCCAGCATTTT.

The chain carries TRBV27 and TRBJ2-5, with no clear D. There are 14 residues in the CDR3. The germline V and J ends were trimmed by 5 bases and 1 base, with 11 bases remaining between them. CDR1 and CDR2 from the germline V gene are MNHEY and SMNVEV (reference sequence). In nucleotides, the CDR3 is TGTGCCAGCAGTCCCTCTAGGATCCAAGAGACCCAGTACTTC. The encoded protein is CASSPSRIQETQYF.

The chain combines TRBV5-4 with TRBJ2-1, with a tentative D call TRBD2 (5 bases). In germline, CDR1 is SGHNT, CDR2 YYREEE (reference sequence). CDR3 size: 16 residues. V was clipped by 2 bases and J by 0 bases, with 12 bases between them. This CDR3 is CASSFGVGSSYNEQFF. The CDR3 DNA reads TGTGCCAGCAGCTTCGGGGTAGGGAGCTCCTACAATGAGCAGTTCTTC.

V is TRBV11-2 and J is TRBJ2-7; the match to TRBD1 covers 10 bases. Unmatched junction bases numbered 3, after V lost 4 bases and J lost 0 bases. This CDR3 comprises 15 residues. Germline values: CDR1 SGHAT, CDR2 FQNNGV. CDR3 region: CASSWGTGVSYEQYF. The CDR3 nucleotides read TGTGCCAGCAGCTGGGGGACAGGGGTCTCCTACGAGCAGTACTTC.

The chain uses TRBV27 and TRBJ2-7, with D hard to call. The germline CDR1 and CDR2 sequences are MNHEY and SMNVEV (reference sequence). CDR3 length equals 13 residues. Trimming removed 2 bases from V and 3 bases from J, with 8 bases in between. The CDR3, as DNA: TGTGCCAGCAGTTTAAGGGCCTTCTACGAGCAGTACTTC. It yields the protein CASSLRAFYEQYF.

This chain joins TRBV11-3 and TRBJ2-5; D ambiguous. The V end lost 5 bases, the J end lost 5 bases, and 21 bases lay between the germline ends. CDR3 length: 16 residues. The germline CDR1 and CDR2 sequences are SGHNT and YENEEA. This chain's CDR3 is CASSPSRVSGAETQYF. The CDR3 DNA follows: TGTGCCAGCAGCCCCTCTAGGGTAAGTGGCGCGGAGACCCAGTACTTC.

V gene TRBV9 combines with J gene TRBJ2-7; 7 nucleotides agree with TRBD2. The CDR3 extends over 15 amino acids. V shed 0 bases and J 4 bases; nucleotides not matched to a gene: 7. Germline CDR1 reads SGDLS; CDR2 reads YYNGEE. CDR3 nucleotides: TGTGCCAGCAGCGTAGGGGAGGGGATAGAATACGAGCAGTACTTC. Translated: CASSVGEGIEYEQYF. The complete variable domain, with remaining parts taken from reference TRBV9 and TRBJ2-7, reads DSGVTQTPKHLITATGQRVTLRCSPRSGDLSVYWYQQSLDQGLQFLIQYYNGEERAKGNILERFSAQQFPDLHSELNLSSLELGDSALYFCASSVGEGIEYEQYFGPGTRLTVT.

The chain has TRBV27 and TRBJ2-1; D remains unclear. CDR1 and CDR2 from the germline V gene are MNHEY and SMNVEV (reference sequence). V lost 4 bases and J 0 bases, leaving 7 bases between the germline ends. The CDR3 consists of 14 residues. The CDR3: CASSWVGSYNEQFF. Here the CDR3 DNA reads TGTGCCAGCAGTTGGGTGGGCTCCTACAATGAGCAGTTCTTC.

This chain joins TRBV27 and TRBJ1-5; D is perhaps TRBD1 (5 bases). CDR1 MNHEY and CDR2 SMNVEV come from the germline V gene (reference sequence). Trimming removed 7 bases at V and 2 bases at J, with 24 bases between. This CDR3 contains 18 residues. The DNA of the CDR3 is TGTGCCAGCACGCGAATAGTTGGGGGGGAAAGAGGCAATCAGCCCCAGCATTTT. It is translated as CASTRIVGGERGNQPQHF.

The chain uses TRBV28 and TRBJ2-7, with 9 bases fitting TRBD2. V trimming: 6 bases; J trimming: 0 bases; junction bases outside the gene matches: 12. The CDR3 is 17 amino acids. CDR1 is MDHEN and CDR2 is SYDVKM in the germline V gene. The CDR3 sequence: CASSPLDTSGFSYEQYF. CDR3 DNA: TGTGCCAGCAGCCCACTGGATACTAGCGGGTTCTCCTACGAGCAGTACTTC.

The chain joins TRBV12-5 to TRBJ2-4; maybe TRBD1 (5 bases). Germline V gene sequence: CDR1 LGHNT, CDR2 FRNRAP. Trimming stripped 1 base from V and 11 bases from J, with 33 bases between. The CDR3 extends over 20 amino acids. CDR3: CASGLGTWGRGNSASPFQYF. CDR3 bases: TGTGCTAGTGGTTTGGGCACCTGGGGTAGGGGAAATAGTGCCTCCCCTTTTCAGTACTTC.

V gene TRBV7-9 combines with J gene TRBJ2-7, with D unresolved. V was clipped by 3 bases and J by 0 bases, with 12 bases between them. Germline CDR1 and CDR2: SEHNR and FQNEAQ (reference sequence). This CDR3 comprises 15 residues. In nucleotides, the CDR3 is TGTGCCAGCAGCTTCGGGCCCACCGCCTCCTACGAGCAGTACTTC. Amino acids: CASSFGPTASYEQYF.

The count of this clone is one. The chain links TRBV9 to TRBJ1-3; TRBD1 might be the D (6 bases). The CDR3 covers 14 residues. CDR1 SGDLS and CDR2 YYNGEE come from the germline V gene. V was pared by 4 bases and J by 8 bases, with 16 bases between. CDR3: CASSPYGGLDTIYF. DNA for the CDR3: TGTGCCAGCAGCCCTTACGGGGGGCTGGACACCATATATTTT.